A single TCR beta chain is shown here with its context. The target antigen is unknown. Clones were read by immunoSEQ multiplex PCR, and TCRdb kept only the in-frame ones, dropping some. This table holds more than 95,000 clones, about nine tenths found once. The entry originates in a study of T cell responses to AZD1222 COVID-19 vaccine. Findings of the study overall: Reports indicate that nearly half of spike-specific TCRs are directed at unmutated variant regions.

V was clipped by 4 bases and J by 6 bases, with 16 bases between them. The germline gives CDR1 SGHRS, CDR2 YFSETQ. The CDR3 length is 14 residues. The chain combines TRBV5-1 with TRBJ1-1, with D perhaps TRBD1 (5 bases). This material consisted of peripheral blood, taken on day 0 of AZD1222 vaccination. This sequence originates from an adult in good health. CDR3 sequence (DNA): TGCGCCAGCAGCCCGGACGGGGCAGGGTCTGAAGCTTTCTTT. Translating it yields CASSPDGAGSEAFF.